This T cell receptor (beta chain) appears in the sequencing data of a study of blood T cell repertoires in COVID-19. Study overall: The origin of the acute and convalescent COVID-19 samples was the United States, Italy and Spain.

Trimming removed 0 bases at V and 3 bases at J, with 3 bases between. This CDR3 has 12 residues. Germline CDR1 is MNHEY and CDR2 is SMNVEV (reference sequence). This clone was observed a single time. The assay was immunoSEQ multiplex PCR, and TCRdb's table has in-frame clones only and misses some. Among 380,000 or so clones listed, 88% were seen once. The cohort comprised adults aged about 18 to 100 years residing in approximately 22 US areas. Assignment of participants to cohorts was predicated upon participant-reported clinical history. Sequencing input: PBMCs or T cells enriched from blood (not recorded which). The receptor's source is a woman aged 25 to 45 with acute COVID-19. The V call is TRBV27, the J call TRBJ2-7; D remains unclear. The CDR3 sequence is CASSLSGYEQYF. The CDR3 bases are TGTGCCAGCAGTTTATCCGGCTACGAGCAGTACTTC.